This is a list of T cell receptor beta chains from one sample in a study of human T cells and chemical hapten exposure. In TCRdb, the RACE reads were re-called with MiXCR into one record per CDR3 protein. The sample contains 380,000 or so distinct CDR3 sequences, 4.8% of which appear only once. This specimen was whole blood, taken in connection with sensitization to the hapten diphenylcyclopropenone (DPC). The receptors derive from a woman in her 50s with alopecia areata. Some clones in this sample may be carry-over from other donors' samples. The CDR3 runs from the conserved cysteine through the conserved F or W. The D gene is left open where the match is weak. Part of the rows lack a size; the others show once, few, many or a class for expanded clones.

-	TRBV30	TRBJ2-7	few	CAWRGRGEQYF	TGTGCCTGGAGGGGCCGTGGCGAGCAGTACTTC
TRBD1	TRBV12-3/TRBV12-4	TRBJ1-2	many	CASASGGASYGYTF	TGTGCCAGCGCGTCAGGGGGCGCATCCTATGGCTACACCTTC
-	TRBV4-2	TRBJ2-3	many	CASSQSRGARADTQYF	TGTGCCAGCAGCCAAAGCAGGGGGGCCAGGGCAGATACGCAGTATTTT
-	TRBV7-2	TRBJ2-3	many	CASSRADVTQYF	TGTGCCAGCAGCAGGGCGGATGTTACGCAGTATTTT
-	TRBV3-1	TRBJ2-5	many	CASSQVDGGTQYF	TGTGCCAGCAGCCAAGTAGACGGGGGGACCCAGTACTTC
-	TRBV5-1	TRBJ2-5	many	CASSLSNTGTQYF	TGCGCCAGCAGCTTATCAAACACAGGGACCCAGTACTTC
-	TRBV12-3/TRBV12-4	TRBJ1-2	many	CASTGDFYGYTF	TGTGCCAGCACCGGGGATTTCTATGGCTACACCTTC
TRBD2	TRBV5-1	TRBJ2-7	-	CASRPTSAGGYEQYF	TGCGCCAGCAGACCCACTAGCGCCGGCGGTTACGAGCAGTACTTC
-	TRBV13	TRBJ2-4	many	CASSFGPKNIQYF	TGTGCCAGCAGCTTTGGGCCCAAAAACATTCAGTACTTC
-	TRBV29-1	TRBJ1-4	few	CSVEDLCEKLFF	TGCAGCGTTGAAGATCTTTGTGAAAAACTGTTTTTT
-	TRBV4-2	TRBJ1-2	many	CASSQGVTDGYTF	TGTGCCAGCAGCCAAGGAGTAACGGATGGCTACACCTTC
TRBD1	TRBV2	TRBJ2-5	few	CASRSGQGAWSKTQYF	TGTGCCAGCAGGTCGGGACAGGGGGCATGGTCAAAGACCCAGTACTTC
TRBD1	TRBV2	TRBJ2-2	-	CASSENRGDTGELFF	TGTGCCAGCAGTGAAAACAGGGGGGACACCGGGGAGCTGTTTTTT
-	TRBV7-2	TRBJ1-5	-	CASSLARSPGADQPQHF	TGTGCCAGCAGCTTAGCGCGGTCCCCTGGAGCCGATCAGCCCCAGCATTTT
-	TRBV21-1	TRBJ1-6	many	CASSKILPLHF	TGTGCCAGCAGCAAAATCCTGCCCCTCCACTTT
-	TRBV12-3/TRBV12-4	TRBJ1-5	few	CASSFGDHQPQHF	TGTGCCAGCAGTTTTGGAGATCATCAGCCCCAGCATTTT
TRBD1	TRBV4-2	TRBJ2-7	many	CASSHGTGTGLGEQYF	TGTGCCAGCAGCCACGGGACCGGGACAGGGTTGGGGGAGCAGTACTTC
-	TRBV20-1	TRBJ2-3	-	CSARELSTNTDTQYF	TGCAGTGCTAGAGAGCTGTCGACCAACACAGATACGCAGTATTTT
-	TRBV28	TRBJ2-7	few	CASSFSGREVYEQYF	TGTGCCAGCAGTTTCTCGGGCAGGGAAGTCTACGAGCAGTACTTC
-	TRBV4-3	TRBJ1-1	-	CASSQDRNGITEAFF	TGCGCCAGCAGCCAAGATCGGAACGGAATCACTGAAGCTTTCTTT
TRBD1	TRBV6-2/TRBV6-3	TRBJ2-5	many	CASSPHRGKTQYF	TGTGCCAGCAGTCCTCACAGGGGCAAGACCCAGTACTTC
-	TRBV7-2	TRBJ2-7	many	CASSPNSIGEQYF	TGTGCCAGCAGCCCTAACAGTATCGGCGAGCAGTACTTC
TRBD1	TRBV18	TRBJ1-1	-	CASSPPGQLDTEAFF	TGTGCCAGCTCACCGCCGGGACAGTTAGACACTGAAGCTTTCTTT
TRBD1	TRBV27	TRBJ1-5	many	CASSLSGQGPQPQHF	TGTGCCAGCAGTTTATCGGGACAGGGGCCCCAGCCCCAGCATTTT
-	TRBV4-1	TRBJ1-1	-	CASSQEGARQSMNTEAFF	TGCGCCAGCAGCCAAGAGGGGGCCAGACAATCCATGAACACTGAAGCTTTCTTT
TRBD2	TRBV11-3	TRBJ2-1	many	CASSLAGGSSDTDEQFF	TGTGCCAGCAGCTTAGCGGGCGGGAGCTCGGATACCGATGAGCAGTTCTTC
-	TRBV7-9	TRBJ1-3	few	CASSGNPNTIYF	TGTGCCAGCAGCGGCAACCCGAACACCATATATTTT
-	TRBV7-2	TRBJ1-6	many	CASSLSPGDSPLHF	TGTGCCAGCAGCCTCTCCCCAGGGGATTCACCCCTCCACTTT
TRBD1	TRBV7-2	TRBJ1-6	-	CASSHGQGSPLHF	TGTGCCAGCAGCCATGGACAGGGTTCACCCCTCCACTTT
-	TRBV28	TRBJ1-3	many	CASILGGSGNTIYF	TGTGCCAGCATCCTAGGGGGGTCTGGAAACACCATATATTTT
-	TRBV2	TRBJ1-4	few	CASSWAPNEKLFF	TGTGCCAGCAGTTGGGCACCAAATGAAAAACTGTTTTTT
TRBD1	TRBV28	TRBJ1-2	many	CASSRTGLYGYTF	TGTGCCAGCAGCCGGACAGGCCTCTATGGCTACACCTTC
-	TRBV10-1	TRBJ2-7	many	CASSPLRPEDPGASSYEQYF	TGCGCCAGCAGTCCCCTCCGACCAGAAGATCCAGGGGCAAGCTCCTACGAGCAGTACTTC
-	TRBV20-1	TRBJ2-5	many	CSAAHETQYF	TGCAGTGCAGCCCACGAGACCCAGTACTTC
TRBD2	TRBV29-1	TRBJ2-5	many	CSVESWLAGEREETQYF	TGCAGCGTTGAGTCGTGGCTAGCGGGAGAAAGAGAAGAGACCCAGTACTTC
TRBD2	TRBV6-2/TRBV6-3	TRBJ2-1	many	CASSPVTSPRDNEQFF	TGTGCCAGCAGTCCCGTGACTAGCCCGAGGGACAATGAGCAGTTCTTC
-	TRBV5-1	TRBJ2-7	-	CASSLAEMIGEQYF	TGCGCCAGCAGCTTGGCGGAAATGATCGGGGAGCAGTACTTC
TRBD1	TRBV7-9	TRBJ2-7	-	CASSPRDSNEQYF	TGTGCCAGCAGCCCGAGGGACAGCAACGAGCAGTACTTC
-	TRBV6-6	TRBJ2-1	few	CASSYPGQGRSGGEQFF	TGTGCCAGCAGTTATCCTGGACAGGGACGTTCGGGGGGTGAGCAGTTCTTC
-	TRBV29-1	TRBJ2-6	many	CSVETDVNSGANVLTF	TGCAGCGTTGAAACTGACGTTAACTCTGGGGCCAACGTCCTGACTTTC
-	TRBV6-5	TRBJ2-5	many	CASSYNPSVETQYF	TGTGCCAGCAGTTACAATCCCTCAGTCGAGACCCAGTACTTC
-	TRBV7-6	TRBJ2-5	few	CASSSYPGETQYF	TGTGCCAGCAGCTCATACCCAGGGGAGACCCAGTACTTC
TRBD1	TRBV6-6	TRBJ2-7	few	CASSLQGPRIYEQYF	TGTGCCAGCAGTTTACAGGGGCCCCGAATCTACGAGCAGTACTTC
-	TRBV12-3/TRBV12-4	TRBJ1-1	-	CASSLVPSGNTEAFF	TGTGCCAGCAGTTTAGTTCCCTCTGGGAACACTGAAGCTTTCTTT
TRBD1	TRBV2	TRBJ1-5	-	CASSERGDRHSNQPQHF	TGTGCCAGCAGTGAGCGGGGGGACAGGCATAGCAATCAGCCCCAGCATTTT
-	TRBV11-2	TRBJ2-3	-	CASSSPLERITTDTQYF	TGTGCCAGCAGCTCCCCACTGGAGCGGATAACCACAGATACGCAGTATTTT
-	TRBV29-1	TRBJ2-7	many	CSVVQGNSEQYF	TGCAGCGTTGTTCAGGGTAACTCCGAGCAGTACTTC
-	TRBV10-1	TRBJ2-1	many	CASSDGGYNEQFF	TGCGCCAGCAGTGATGGGGGCTACAATGAGCAGTTCTTC
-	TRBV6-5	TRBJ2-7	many	CASSFSQSYEQYF	TGTGCCAGCAGTTTTAGTCAGTCCTACGAGCAGTACTTC
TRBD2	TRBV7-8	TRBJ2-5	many	CASSPITGLAGEQETQYF	TGTGCCAGCAGCCCCATAACGGGACTAGCGGGAGAACAAGAGACCCAGTACTTC
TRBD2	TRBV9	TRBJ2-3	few	CASSVVPRAGGSTDTQYF	TGTGCCAGCAGCGTAGTTCCCCGAGCGGGGGGGAGCACAGATACGCAGTATTTT
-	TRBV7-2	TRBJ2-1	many	CASSLGRADGEQFF	TGTGCCAGCAGCTTAGGAAGAGCCGACGGGGAGCAGTTCTTC
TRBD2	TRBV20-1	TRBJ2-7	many	CSAVLAGVRSEQYF	TGCAGTGCGGTACTAGCGGGAGTTCGCTCCGAGCAGTACTTC
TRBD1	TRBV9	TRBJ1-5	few	CASSAGDRINQPQHF	TGTGCCAGCAGCGCGGGGGACAGGATCAATCAGCCCCAGCATTTT
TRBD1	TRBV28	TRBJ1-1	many	CASSSGQENTEAFF	TGTGCCAGCAGCTCGGGACAGGAGAACACTGAAGCTTTCTTT
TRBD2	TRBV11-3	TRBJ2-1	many	CASSSGTSGALYNEQFF	TGTGCCAGCAGCTCCGGGACTAGCGGGGCCCTCTACAATGAGCAGTTCTTC
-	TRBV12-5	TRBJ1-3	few	CASGQSGNTIYF	TGTGCTAGTGGTCAATCAGGAAACACCATATATTTT